This T cell receptor beta chain was observed in a study of cytomegalovirus exposure and HLA in healthy donors. The V gene lost 5 bases and the J gene lost 3 bases, with 15 bases spanning the gap. CDR3 length: 15 residues. Germline V lookup: CDR1 SGHTA, CDR2 FQGNSA. Method: immunoSEQ multiplex PCR; TCRdb's copy keeps in-frame clones and lacks some. The repertoire holds about 150,000 clones, with 85% to 90% as singletons. Separate from the approximately 670-subject first cohort, the roughly 120-subject validation cohort was the one that the donors belonged to. The TCR sequence derives from a woman between 18 and 29 years old in good health and CMV-seropositive. This chain connects TRBV7-2 to TRBJ2-3, with D perhaps matching TRBD2 (5 bases). The specimen sequenced was PBMCs. The CDR3 DNA reads TGTGCCAGCAGCCGAAACGGGGAGCCGACAGATACGCAGTATTTT. Its translation is CASSRNGEPTDTQYF.